Listed here are 15 T cell receptor beta chains from one sample, sequenced in a study of response to subunit inactivated influenza vaccine. TCRdb reanalysed the RT-PCR reads using MiXCR and keeps one entry per CDR3 protein. The sample yields 530,000 or so distinct CDR3 sequences, 13% to 15% seen once. The source was PBMCs from blood, collected 11 to 12 days after vaccination. The origin of the receptors is a man aged 50 to 60 who received an inactivated influenza vaccine.

The chain joins TRBV11-3 to TRBJ2-1; the D gene is possibly TRBD2 (6 bases). The length of the CDR3 is 14 residues. Germline V CDR1 and CDR2: SGHNT, YENEEA. The V and J ends lost 2 bases and 9 bases respectively, with 14 bases between them. The CDR3 here is CASSLRGVGGEQFF. CDR3 DNA: TGTGCCAGCAGCTTAAGAGGAGTGGGAGGTGAGCAGTTCTTC.

Comments on this clonotype: Mismatch with germline at one junction end may stem from a read error. Here the CDR3 DNA reads TGTGCCAGCAGTTTATCGAGACAGGGTTGGGAGCTGTGTTTT. Translating it yields CASSLSRQGWELCF. The chain joins TRBV27 to TRBJ2-2, with 7 bases that match TRBD1. CDR3 size: 14 residues. Germline lookup yields CDR1 MNHEY and CDR2 SMNVEV (reference sequence).

The rearrangement links TRBV3-1 to TRBJ2-3; 7 bases line up with TRBD1. V lost 3 bases and J lost 4; bases outside the gene matches: 13. Germline V lookup: CDR1 LGHDT, CDR2 YNNKEL (reference sequence). The CDR3 sequence is 17 residues long. The CDR3 here is CASSHPSTGLVSDTQYF. The CDR3 DNA sequence: TGTGCCAGCAGCCACCCTTCGACAGGGTTGGTTTCAGATACGCAGTATTTT.

This clonotype was seen a few times. The chain uses TRBV15 and TRBJ2-5; D unresolved. CDR1 is LNHNV and CDR2 is YYDKDF in the germline V gene (reference sequence). The CDR3 runs to 13 residues. Trimming took off 3 bases at V and 2 bases at J, with 7 bases between the two ends. The CDR3 loop is CATSRGKQETQYF. The CDR3 nucleotides are TGTGCCACCAGCAGGGGCAAACAAGAGACCCAGTACTTC.

This clonotype was picked up a small number of times. This rearrangement joins TRBV4-3 to TRBJ2-7, with 10 nucleotides matching TRBD2. The V gene's germline CDR1 is LGHNA and CDR2 YSLEER. V lost 3 bases, J lost 4 bases, and 6 bases stayed unmatched. The CDR3 consists of 15 residues. CDR3 sequence (DNA): TGCGCCAGCAGCCAGGGGGCTAGCGGGAGTTACGAGCAGTACTTC. It is translated as CASSQGASGSYEQYF.

This clonotype appeared a few times. This rearrangement joins TRBV5-1 to TRBJ2-5; 10 bases are a match to TRBD2. The germline V gene encodes CDR1 SGHRS and CDR2 YFSETQ. The CDR3 loop spans 15 amino acids. The V segment lost 2 bases and the J segment 3 bases; nucleotides outside the gene matches: 4. In DNA, the CDR3 is TGCGCCAGCAGCTTCGGACTAGCGGCAAAAGAGACCCAGTACTTC. Residues: CASSFGLAAKETQYF.

There are a few counts of this clonotype. In nucleotides, the CDR3 is TGTGCCAGCAGCCCCGAACCCGGGACAGGGTCTGGGGCCAACGTCCTGACTTTC. Its protein product is CASSPEPGTGSGANVLTF. The chain uses TRBV9 and TRBJ2-6; 9 bases are shared with TRBD1. Germline trimming cut 4 bases from V and 1 base from J; bases unmatched to any gene: 9. This CDR3 comprises 18 residues. Germline V gene sequence: CDR1 SGDLS, CDR2 YYNGEE.

This clonotype has more than one count but fewer than ten. CDR3 DNA sequence: TGTGCCAGCAGTTATTCCGGGGGGCAGAATGAGCAGTTCTTC. It yields the protein CASSYSGGQNEQFF. This sequence joins TRBV12-3 or TRBV12-4 and TRBJ2-1; a possible D gene is TRBD2 (7 bases). Trimming pared 4 bases from V and 7 bases from J, leaving 14 bases between. CDR3 length: 14 residues.

This chain connects TRBV6-1 to TRBJ2-5; 9 nucleotides agree with TRBD2. V lost 2 bases to trimming and J lost 5 bases; unmatched junction nucleotides: 9. The CDR3 consists of 16 residues. Germline CDR1 reads MNHNS; CDR2 reads SASEGT. CDR3 DNA sequence: TGTGCCAGCAGTGAAAGACCTAGCGGGACTAGGGAGACCCAGTACTTC. This translates into CASSERPSGTRETQYF.

In this sample, this clonotype turned up a few times. The chain uses TRBV29-1 and TRBJ2-3; 16 bases fit TRBD2. V was pared by 3 bases and J by 5 bases, with 17 bases of the junction left unmatched. CDR1 is SQVTM and CDR2 is ANQGSEA in the germline V gene. CDR3 length: 20 amino acids. In DNA, the CDR3 is TGCAGCGTTGATGGACCCCGCCTCGGGACTAGCGGGAGGGCTATAGATACGCAGTATTTT. Amino acid sequence: CSVDGPRLGTSGRAIDTQYF.

V and J are TRBV13 and TRBJ2-7; the D gene is possibly TRBD1 (6 bases). The CDR3 covers 15 residues. V lost 5 bases to trimming and J lost 1 base, with 15 bases between them. The germline gives CDR1 PRHDT, CDR2 FYEKMQ (reference sequence). CDR3 amino acids: CASSPNRVKSYEQYF. The CDR3 bases are TGTGCCAGCAGCCCGAACAGGGTCAAGTCCTACGAGCAGTACTTC. The whole variable domain, filled in from reference TRBV13 and TRBJ2-7, reads AAGVIQSPRHLIKEKRETATLKCYPIPRHDTVYWYQQGPGQDPQFLISFYEKMQSDKGSIPDRFSAQQFSDYHSELNMSSLELGDSALYFCASSPNRVKSYEQYFGPGTRLTVT.

This clonotype was seen a few times. CDR3 nucleotides: TGTGCCAGCAGCCCCGAGGAGATCCGGGAGCTGTTTTTT. It is translated as CASSPEEIRELFF. V gene TRBV7-2 combines with J gene TRBJ2-2; D remains unclear. Germline V gene data show CDR1 as SGHTA and CDR2 as FQGNSA. This CDR3 is built from 13 residues. V was shortened by 5 bases and J by 9 bases, with 13 bases between the two germline ends.

This sequence joins TRBV11-2 and TRBJ2-2, with D possibly being TRBD2 (6 bases). The germline CDR1 and CDR2 sequences are SGHAT and FQNNGV. The ends were cut back, 5 bases at V and 3 bases at J, with 16 bases in the middle. The CDR3 is 16 residues long. As DNA, the CDR3 is TGTGCCAGCAGCAAGACCGGGACTTCGCACACCGGGGAGCTGTTTTTT. It is translated as CASSKTGTSHTGELFF.

V usage is TRBV18 and J usage is TRBJ2-2; D is perhaps TRBD2 (5 bases). CDR1 and CDR2 (germline): KGHSH, LQKENI. Trimming removed 1 base from V and 0 bases from J, with 12 bases in between. CDR3 length: 17 amino acids. The chain's CDR3 is CASSPHRGRANTGELFF. CDR3 sequence (DNA): TGTGCCAGCTCACCACACCGGGGAAGGGCGAACACCGGGGAGCTGTTTTTT.

The chain uses TRBV2 and TRBJ2-1; D not resolved. The CDR3 runs to 14 residues. Trimming shortened V by 4 bases and J by 3 bases, and 10 bases separated the two germline ends. Germline CDR1 and CDR2: SNHLY and FYNNEI. CDR3: CASSARSDYNEQFF. CDR3 sequence (DNA): TGTGCCAGCAGTGCTAGGTCAGACTACAATGAGCAGTTCTTC.